A few counts support the clone carrying this TCR beta chain. Its antigen is unidentified. Amplification of TCR beta CDR3 regions used RNA as the template. The study used the HTBI primer set for a first-round RT-PCR of the TCR CDR3. Via MiXCR, TCRdb re-called the multiplex PCR reads, giving one row per CDR3 protein. The sample has approximately 570,000 distinct CDR3 sequences; around 20% are singletons. The data were taken from a study of T cells in Graves' hyperthyroidism and ophthalmopathy. Overall study findings and caveats: With a median lead of about six months before onset, the model predicted ophthalmopathy.

There are 14 residues in the CDR3. Per germline, CDR1 SGHTA and CDR2 FQGTGA. The germline V and J ends were trimmed by 5 bases and 5 bases, with 16 bases remaining between them. The sample comprised blood. This TCR was sampled from a man in his forties with Graves' ophthalmopathy. The gene calls are TRBV7-3 and TRBJ2-7, with no clear D. CDR3 in DNA: TGTGCCAGCAGCCCCACCTTTAGCAAGGACGAGCAGTACTTC. Protein product: CASSPTFSKDEQYF. Supplemented by reference TRBV7-3 and TRBJ2-7, the full variable domain reads GAGVSQTPSNKVTEKGKYVELRCDPISGHTALYWYRQSLGQGPEFLIYFQGTGAADDSGLPNDRFFAVRPEGSVSTLKIQRTERGDSAVYLCASSPTFSKDEQYFGPGTRLTVT.